This is a list of T cell receptor beta chains from one sample in a study of T-cell memory formation after mild COVID-19. In TCRdb, the 5' RACE reads were re-called with MiXCR into one record per CDR3 protein. The repertoire holds about 400,000 distinct CDR3 sequences, with 15% to 20% as singletons. The sample was PBMCs or a T cell subset sorted from them (not recorded which). The source of these receptors is a man younger than 35 who had mild COVID-19 (a few samples of this study predate the infection). Cell type and time point are not known. CDR3s include the opening cysteine and the closing phenylalanine or tryptophan. The D gene is left open where the match is weak. A row's size may be missing; if present it is once, few, many or a size class.

TRBD1	.	TRBJ2-7	TRBV27	CASRTGTEYEQYF	TGTGCCAGCAGGACCGGGACAGAGTACGAGCAGTACTTC
.	few	TRBJ1-4	TRBV7-6	CASSPRALGIEKLFF	TGTGCCAGCAGCCCGCGGGCCCTGGGGATTGAAAAACTGTTTTTT
.	.	TRBJ1-1	TRBV29-1	CSVEGSEGEAEAFF	TGCAGCGTTGAAGGGTCTGAGGGAGAGGCTGAAGCTTTCTTT
.	.	TRBJ2-5	TRBV7-2	CASSLADETQYF	TGTGCCAGCAGCTTGGCAGACGAGACCCAGTACTTC
TRBD1	.	TRBJ1-6	TRBV20-1	CSASDRGPNSPLHF	TGCAGTGCCAGTGACAGGGGGCCGAATTCACCCCTCCACTTT
.	many	TRBJ2-2	TRBV4-1	CASSQDPGARTGELFF	TGCGCCAGCAGCCAAGATCCGGGGGCTCGAACCGGGGAGCTGTTTTTT
.	few	TRBJ2-2	TRBV5-1	CASRSGTYTGELFF	TGCGCCAGCAGGTCCGGGACCTACACCGGGGAGCTGTTTTTT
.	few	TRBJ2-5	TRBV5-1	CASSLARSGPQETQYF	TGCGCCAGCAGCTTGGCCAGGAGCGGGCCCCAAGAGACCCAGTACTTC
TRBD1	.	TRBJ1-1	TRBV3-1	CASSPQGQQGVIEAFF	TGTGCCAGCAGCCCGCAAGGCCAACAGGGGGTAATTGAAGCTTTCTTT
.	few	TRBJ2-5	TRBV7-9	CASSFRDFQETQYF	TGTGCCAGCAGCTTCCGGGACTTTCAAGAGACCCAGTACTTC